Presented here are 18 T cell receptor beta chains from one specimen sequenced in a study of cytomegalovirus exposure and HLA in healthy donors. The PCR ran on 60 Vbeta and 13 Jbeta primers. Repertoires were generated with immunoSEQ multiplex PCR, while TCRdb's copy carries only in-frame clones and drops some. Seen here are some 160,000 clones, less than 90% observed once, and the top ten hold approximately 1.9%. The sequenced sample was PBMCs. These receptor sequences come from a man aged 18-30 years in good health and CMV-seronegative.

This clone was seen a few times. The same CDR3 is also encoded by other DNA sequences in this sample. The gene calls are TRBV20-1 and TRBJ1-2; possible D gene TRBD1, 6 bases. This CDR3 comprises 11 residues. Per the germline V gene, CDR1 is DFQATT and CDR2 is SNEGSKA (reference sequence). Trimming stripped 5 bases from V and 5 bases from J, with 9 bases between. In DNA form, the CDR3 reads TGCAGTGCTCGGACAGAGTATGGCTACACCTTC. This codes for CSARTEYGYTF.

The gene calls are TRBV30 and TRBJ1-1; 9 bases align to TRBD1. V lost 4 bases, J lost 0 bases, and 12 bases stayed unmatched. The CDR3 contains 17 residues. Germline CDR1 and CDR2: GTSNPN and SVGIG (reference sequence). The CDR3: CAWIGDRAGFLNTEAFF. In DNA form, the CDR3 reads TGTGCCTGGATTGGGGACAGGGCCGGTTTCCTGAACACTGAAGCTTTCTTT.

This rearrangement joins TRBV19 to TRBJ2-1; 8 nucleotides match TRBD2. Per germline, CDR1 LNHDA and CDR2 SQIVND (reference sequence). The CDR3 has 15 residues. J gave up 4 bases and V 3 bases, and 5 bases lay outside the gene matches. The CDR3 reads CASSILAGLYNEQFF. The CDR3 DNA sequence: TGTGCCAGTAGTATCTTAGCGGGGCTTTACAATGAGCAGTTCTTC. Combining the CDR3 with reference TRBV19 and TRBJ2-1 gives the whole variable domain DGGITQSPKYLFRKEGQNVTLSCEQNLNHDAMYWYRQDPGQGLRLIYYSQIVNDFQKGDIAEGYSVSREKKESFPLTVTSAQKNPTAFYLCASSILAGLYNEQFFGPGTRLTVL.

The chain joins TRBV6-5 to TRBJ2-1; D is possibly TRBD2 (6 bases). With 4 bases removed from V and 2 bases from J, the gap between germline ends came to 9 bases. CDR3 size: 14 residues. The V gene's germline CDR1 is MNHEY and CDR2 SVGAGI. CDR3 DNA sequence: TGTGCCAGCAGTTTTAGCGGACCCTACAATGAGCAGTTCTTC. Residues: CASSFSGPYNEQFF.

CDR3 coding DNA: TGTGCCAGCAGCCCAGGACTAGCGGGAGCCGACGAGCAGTACTTC. Protein sequence: CASSPGLAGADEQYF. V usage is TRBV7-8 and J usage is TRBJ2-7; 13 positions agree with TRBD2. The CDR3 is made up of 15 amino acids. From germline, CDR1 is SGHVS and CDR2 FQNEAQ. V lost 5 bases and J lost 5; bases outside the gene matches: 6.

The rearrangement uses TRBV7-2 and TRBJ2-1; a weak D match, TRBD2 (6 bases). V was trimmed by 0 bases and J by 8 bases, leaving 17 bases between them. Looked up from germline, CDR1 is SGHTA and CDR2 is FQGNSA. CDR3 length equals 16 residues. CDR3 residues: CASSLAAGMMGDEQFF. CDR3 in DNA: TGTGCCAGCAGCTTAGCCGCGGGAATGATGGGGGATGAGCAGTTCTTC.

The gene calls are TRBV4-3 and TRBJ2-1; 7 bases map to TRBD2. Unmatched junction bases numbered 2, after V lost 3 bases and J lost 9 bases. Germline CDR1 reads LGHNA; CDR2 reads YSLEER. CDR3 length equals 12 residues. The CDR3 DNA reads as TGCGCCAGCAGCCAGGGCGGGGGTGAGCAGTTCTTC. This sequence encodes CASSQGGGEQFF.

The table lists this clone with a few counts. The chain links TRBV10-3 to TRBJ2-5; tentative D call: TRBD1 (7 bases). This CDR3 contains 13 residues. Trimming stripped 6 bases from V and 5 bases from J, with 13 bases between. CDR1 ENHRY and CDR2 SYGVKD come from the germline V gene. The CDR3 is CAISPGGWETQYF. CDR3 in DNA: TGTGCCATCAGCCCAGGGGGGTGGGAGACCCAGTACTTC.

In DNA, the CDR3 is TGTGCCAGCAGCGCCCTGGAGGGGGCGAAAGGAAACACCATATATTTT. Translating gives CASSALEGAKGNTIYF. V and J are TRBV7-9 and TRBJ1-3, with 7 nucleotides matching TRBD1. The V gene end was trimmed by 5 bases and the J gene end by 4 bases; junction bases not matched to a gene: 11. This CDR3 has 16 residues. The germline V gene has CDR1 SEHNR and CDR2 FQNEAQ (reference sequence). Variable domain in full (rest from reference TRBV7-9 and TRBJ1-3): DTGVSQNPRHKITKRGQNVTFRCDPISEHNRLYWYRQTLGQGPEFLTYFQNEAQLEKSRLLSDRFSAERPKGSFSTLEIQRTEQGDSAMYLCASSALEGAKGNTIYFGEGSWLTVV.

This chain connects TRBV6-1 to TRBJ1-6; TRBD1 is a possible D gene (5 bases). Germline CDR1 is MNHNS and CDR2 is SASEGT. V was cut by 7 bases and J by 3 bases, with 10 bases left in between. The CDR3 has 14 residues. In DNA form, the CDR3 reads TGTGCCAGCAACCCGGGGGTCTATAATTCACCCCTCCACTTT. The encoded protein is CASNPGVYNSPLHF.

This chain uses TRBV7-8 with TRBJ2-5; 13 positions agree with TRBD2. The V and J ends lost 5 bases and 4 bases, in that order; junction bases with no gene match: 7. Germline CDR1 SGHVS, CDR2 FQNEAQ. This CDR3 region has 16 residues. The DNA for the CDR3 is TGTGCCAGCAGCGTACTACTAGCGGGGGGGGCAGAGACCCAGTACTTC. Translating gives CASSVLLAGGAETQYF.

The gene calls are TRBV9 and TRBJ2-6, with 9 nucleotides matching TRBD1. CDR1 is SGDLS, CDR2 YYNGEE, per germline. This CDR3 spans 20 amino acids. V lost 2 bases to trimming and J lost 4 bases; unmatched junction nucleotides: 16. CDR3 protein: CASSVGLGGGTGSGANVLTF. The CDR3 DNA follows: TGTGCCAGCAGCGTTGGGTTAGGTGGCGGGACAGGGTCCGGGGCCAACGTCCTGACTTTC.

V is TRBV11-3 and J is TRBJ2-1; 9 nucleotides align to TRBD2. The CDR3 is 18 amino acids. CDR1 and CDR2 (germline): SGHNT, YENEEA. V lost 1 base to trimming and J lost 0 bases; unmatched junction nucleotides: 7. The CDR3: CASSLGVSGGSSYNEQFF. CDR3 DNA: TGTGCCAGCAGCTTAGGCGTTAGCGGGGGCAGCTCCTACAATGAGCAGTTCTTC.

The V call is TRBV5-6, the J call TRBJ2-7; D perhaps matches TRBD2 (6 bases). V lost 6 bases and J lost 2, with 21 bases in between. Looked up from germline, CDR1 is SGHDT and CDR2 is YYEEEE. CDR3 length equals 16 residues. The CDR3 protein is CASTMEGSTSTYEQYF. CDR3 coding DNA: TGTGCCAGCACCATGGAGGGCAGTACGAGTACCTACGAGCAGTACTTC.

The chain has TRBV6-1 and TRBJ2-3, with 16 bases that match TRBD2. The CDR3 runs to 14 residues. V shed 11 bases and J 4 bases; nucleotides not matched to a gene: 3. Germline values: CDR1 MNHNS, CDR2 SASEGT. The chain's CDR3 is CAGTSGRAADTQYF. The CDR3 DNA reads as TGTGCCGGGACTAGCGGGAGGGCGGCAGATACGCAGTATTTT.

This CDR3 is CASSVGANVLTF. The DNA for the CDR3 is TGTGCCAGCTCGGTGGGGGCCAACGTCCTGACTTTC. The chain uses TRBV5-8 and TRBJ2-6; no clear D. V shed 7 bases and J shed 4 bases, with 6 bases lying between them. This CDR3 region has 12 residues. Germline V lookup: CDR1 SGHTS, CDR2 YDEGEE.

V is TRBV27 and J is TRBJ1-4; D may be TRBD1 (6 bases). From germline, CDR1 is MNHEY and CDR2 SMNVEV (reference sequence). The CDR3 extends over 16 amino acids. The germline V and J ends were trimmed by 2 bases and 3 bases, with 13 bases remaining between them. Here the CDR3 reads CASSLRSTGSNEKLFF. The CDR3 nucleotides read TGTGCCAGCAGTTTAAGATCGACAGGTTCTAATGAAAAACTGTTTTTT.

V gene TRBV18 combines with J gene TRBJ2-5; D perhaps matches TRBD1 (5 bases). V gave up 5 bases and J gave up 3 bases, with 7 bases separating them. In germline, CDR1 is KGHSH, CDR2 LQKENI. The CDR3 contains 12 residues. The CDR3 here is CASSYRKETQYF. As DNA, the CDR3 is TGTGCCAGCTCATACAGGAAAGAGACCCAGTACTTC.